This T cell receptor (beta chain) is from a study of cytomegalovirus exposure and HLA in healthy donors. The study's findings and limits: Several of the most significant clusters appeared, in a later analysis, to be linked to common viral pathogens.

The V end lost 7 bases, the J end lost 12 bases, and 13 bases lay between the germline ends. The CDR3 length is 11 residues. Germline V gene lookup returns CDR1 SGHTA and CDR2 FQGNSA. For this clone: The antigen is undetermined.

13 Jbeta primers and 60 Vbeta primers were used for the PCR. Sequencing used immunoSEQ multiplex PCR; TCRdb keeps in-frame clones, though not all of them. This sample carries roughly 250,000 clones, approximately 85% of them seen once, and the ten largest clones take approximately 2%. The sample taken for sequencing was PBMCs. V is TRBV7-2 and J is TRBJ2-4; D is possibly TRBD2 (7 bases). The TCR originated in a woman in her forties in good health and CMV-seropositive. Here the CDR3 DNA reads TGTGCCAGCACCTACGGGGGGCGTCAGTACTTC. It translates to CASTYGGRQYF.